This TCR beta chain was observed in a study of blood T cell repertoires in COVID-19. Study as a whole: Both acute and convalescent COVID-19 samples were obtained from the United States, Italy and Spain. PBMCs, B-cell-depleted T cells, or T cells provided the cDNA or gDNA that made up the material.

Original analysis: Estimation of nucleated cell counts was performed using reference gene primer amplification. Sequenced by immunoSEQ multiplex PCR; TCRdb stores in-frame clones only, minus some. V and J calls and clone size come straight from that table; D and trimming were deduced from the DNA. Among about 140,000 clones, 70% to 90% were seen once, and the ten largest hold 5.4%. The sequence came from a human donor in a cohort sampled during active COVID-19. The sequencing input was peripheral blood.

The CDR3 nucleotides are TGTGCCTCAAAGGGGGGGGGATTTTTGGAGAACTATGGCTACACCTTC. It yields the protein CASKGGGFLENYGYTF. The chain links TRBV28 to TRBJ1-2, with D perhaps TRBD1 (6 bases). The CDR3 runs 16 residues. CDR1 MDHEN and CDR2 SYDVKM come from the germline V gene. Deletions cut 11 bases from V and 2 bases from J, with 24 bases between.